The T cell receptor beta chain under discussion was sequenced for a study of cytomegalovirus exposure and HLA in healthy donors. Study results and caveats: Exclusion applied to some V segments, including TRBV6-2 and TRBV6-3, as they were indistinguishable. It was reportedly the case that the classifier diagnosed cytomegalovirus status with high specificity and sensitivity.

It was with 60 Vbeta and 13 Jbeta primers that the PCR ran. Method: immunoSEQ multiplex PCR; TCRdb's copy keeps in-frame clones and lacks some. Among roughly 200,000 clones listed, roughly 84% were seen once. J gave up 5 bases and V 5 bases, and 4 bases lay outside the gene matches. Germline loops: CDR1 SEHNR, CDR2 FQNEAQ (reference sequence). The CDR3 has 13 amino acids. Concerning this clone itself: As yet, its antigen is unknown.

The origin of this receptor is a boy between 2 and 15 years old in good health and CMV-seronegative. The gene calls are TRBV7-9 and TRBJ2-5; 8 positions agree with TRBD2. The sample taken for sequencing was PBMCs. The CDR3 region is CASSMRGEETQYF. CDR3 DNA: TGTGCCAGCAGCATGCGGGGGGAGGAGACCCAGTACTTC.